The 26 T cell receptor beta chains reported below all come from one sample, sequenced in a study of vaccination effects on CD4 cells after COVID-19. Before any sequencing was done, the ViraFEST assay used viral peptide pools to expand antigen-specific CD4+ T cells. It was after roughly 11 days of culture that CD4+ T cells were isolated. BNT162b2 vaccine or mRNA-1273 vaccine was given to participants in two doses. Their recognized antigens are unknown. Libraries were prepared by immunoSEQ multiplex PCR; TCRdb keeps only in-frame clonotypes and omits some of them. The data show 25,000 to 35,000 clones, 70% to 75% seen once. The starting material was CD4+ T cells from PBMCs cultured with HCoV-229E spike peptides, obtained after COVID-19 vaccination. The receptors shown here come from a human donor who received a COVID-19 vaccine.

This sequence joins TRBV29-1 and TRBJ2-7; 8 bases are shared with TRBD2. In germline, CDR1 is SQVTM, CDR2 ANQGSEA. The CDR3 totals 12 residues. The ends lost 6 bases at V and 6 bases at J; junction bases unmatched: 7. In nucleotides, the CDR3 is TGCAGCGTCATCCGGGGGGGAAGCGAGCAGTACTTC. It specifies CSVIRGGSEQYF.

The gene calls are TRBV14 and TRBJ2-3; D is undetermined. The length of the CDR3 is 16 residues. V dropped 1 base and J dropped 1 base, with 12 bases sitting between them. Per the germline V gene, CDR1 is SGHDN and CDR2 is FVKESK. CDR3 nucleotides: TGTGCCAGCAGCCAAGCCTATTCCCTGGGCACAGATACGCAGTATTTT. Amino acids: CASSQAYSLGTDTQYF.

J is TRBJ1-1 and V is TRBV18, with unresolved D. Germline assignment: CDR1 KGHSH and CDR2 LQKENI. V was pared by 3 bases and J by 3 bases, with 11 bases between. The CDR3 runs 14 residues. CDR3 DNA: TGTGCCAGCTCACCCCTTGAGGTGGACACTGAAGCTTTCTTT. It codes for CASSPLEVDTEAFF.

The chain couples TRBV9 to TRBJ2-5; D is undetermined. The germline V gene encodes CDR1 SGDLS and CDR2 YYNGEE. This CDR3 is built from 13 residues. V was shortened by 1 base and J by 7 bases, with 11 bases between the two germline ends. The DNA of the CDR3 is TGTGCCAGCAGCGTAACTACTCCAGGGACCCAGTACTTC. Protein sequence: CASSVTTPGTQYF.

CDR3 bases: TGTGCCATCAGTGACTCCTACCGGGAAGTTCCCCAGCATTTT. Translating it yields CAISDSYREVPQHF. This chain connects TRBV10-3 to TRBJ1-5; D unclear. CDR1 ENHRY and CDR2 SYGVKD come from the germline V gene. The V gene lost 3 bases and the J gene lost 10 bases, with 16 bases spanning the gap. The CDR3 has 14 residues.

The rearrangement joins TRBV3-1 (or the pseudogene TRBV3-2) to TRBJ2-5; a possible D gene is TRBD1 (6 bases). Germline V gives CDR1 LGHDT, CDR2 YNNKEL (reference sequence). V was cut by 4 bases and J by 5 bases, with 17 bases left in between. The CDR3 spans 15 residues. The CDR3 loop reads CASSPKGERGETQYF. DNA for the CDR3: TGTGCCAGCAGCCCTAAGGGTGAGAGGGGGGAGACCCAGTACTTC.

This clone was seen once. The chain combines TRBV6-2 or TRBV6-3 with TRBJ2-2, with 7 nucleotides matching TRBD2. With 2 bases clipped from V and 1 base from J, the junction kept 1 base outside the gene matches. The V gene's germline CDR1 is MNHEY and CDR2 SVGEGT. CDR3 length: 15 amino acids. CDR3 sequence reads: CASSYSGENTGELFF. In DNA, the CDR3 is TGTGCCAGCAGTTACAGCGGGGAGAACACCGGGGAGCTGTTTTTT.

The count of this clone is one. The CDR3 bases are TGTGCCAGCAGCTTGGAAAGAAGGACAGATACGCAGTATTTT. Translating gives CASSLERRTDTQYF. The genes are TRBV5-4 and TRBJ2-3; D remains unclear. The CDR3 sequence is 14 residues long. Trimming took off 0 bases at V and 3 bases at J, with 8 bases between the two ends. CDR1 SGHNT and CDR2 YYREEE come from the germline V gene (reference sequence).

In its sample, this clone was seen a few times. The rearrangement links TRBV20-1 to TRBJ1-3, with 12 bases aligning to TRBD1. Germline CDR1 DFQATT, CDR2 SNEGSKA (reference sequence). V gave up 3 bases and J gave up 7 bases; unmatched junction bases: 16. The CDR3 sequence is 18 residues long. The CDR3 sequence: CSASVNRHSGTGGNTIYF. CDR3 bases: TGCAGTGCTAGTGTAAACCGACACTCCGGGACAGGGGGCAACACCATATATTTT.

This clone was picked up a small number of times. The chain combines TRBV10-3 with TRBJ2-2, with a weak D call TRBD2 (6 bases). The CDR3 has 14 amino acids. With 7 bases removed from V and 1 base from J, the gap between germline ends came to 10 bases. Germline V CDR1 and CDR2: ENHRY, SYGVKD. As DNA, the CDR3 is TGTGCCATCAATCGGGGGATGAACACCGGGGAGCTGTTTTTT. This encodes CAINRGMNTGELFF.

This clone was observed a few times. The chain combines TRBV3-1 (or the pseudogene TRBV3-2) with TRBJ1-1, with 9 bases fitting TRBD1. The trim removed 4 bases at V and 5 bases at J, leaving 5 bases unmatched. The CDR3 sequence is 14 residues long. Germline values: CDR1 LGHDT, CDR2 YNNKEL (reference sequence). This CDR3 reads CASSLQGARTEAFF. CDR3 in DNA: TGTGCCAGCAGCCTACAGGGGGCGAGAACTGAAGCTTTCTTT.

V is TRBV6-5 and J is TRBJ2-3; D unclear. Trimming stripped 4 bases from V and 4 bases from J, with 12 bases between. CDR1 and CDR2 (germline): MNHEY, SVGAGI. This CDR3 has 14 amino acids. The CDR3 coding sequence is TGTGCCAGCAGTTCCCCCCGCAGTGCAGATACGCAGTATTTT. Its translation is CASSSPRSADTQYF.

The chain carries TRBV5-8 and TRBJ2-4, with D possibly TRBD2 on 6 matching bases. V dropped 6 bases and J dropped 0 bases, with 7 bases sitting between them. The germline V gene encodes CDR1 SGHTS and CDR2 YDEGEE. The CDR3 consists of 13 residues. CDR3 sequence (DNA): TGTGCCAGCATGGGACTAGCCAAAAACATTCAGTACTTC. As protein: CASMGLAKNIQYF.

This clone came up once. The gene calls are TRBV7-8 and TRBJ2-7, with no clear D. The germline CDR1 and CDR2 sequences are SGHVS and FQNEAQ. This CDR3 comprises 14 residues. V shed 5 bases and J shed 3 bases, with 14 bases lying between them. CDR3 DNA: TGTGCCAGCAGCGAGACCGAAACCTTCTACGAGCAGTACTTC. Its protein product is CASSETETFYEQYF.

This chain links TRBV9 with TRBJ1-2; 8 bases align to TRBD1. J gave up 8 bases and V 4 bases, and 13 bases lay outside the gene matches. This CDR3 has 15 amino acids. Germline loops: CDR1 SGDLS, CDR2 YYNGEE. CDR3 nucleotide sequence: TGTGCCAGCAGCCCATCCTCAGGCAGGGGGCACGGCTACACCTTC. Its protein product is CASSPSSGRGHGYTF.

This chain connects TRBV11-3 to TRBJ2-2; no firm D call. V shed 0 bases and J shed 0 bases, with 14 bases lying between them. CDR1 is SGHNT, CDR2 YENEEA, per germline. The CDR3 consists of 18 residues. CDR3 region: CASSLEVGIGPNTGELFF. Written as DNA, the CDR3 is TGTGCCAGCAGCTTAGAGGTGGGAATTGGCCCGAACACCGGGGAGCTGTTTTTT.

This chain links TRBV6-5 with TRBJ2-7, with unresolved D. From germline, CDR1 is MNHEY and CDR2 SVGAGI. Trimming took off 7 bases at V and 2 bases at J, with 12 bases between the two ends. The CDR3 runs 13 residues. DNA of the CDR3: TGTGCCAGCAACAAACCGGGTACCTACGAGCAGTACTTC. This codes for CASNKPGTYEQYF.

V and J are TRBV11-2 and TRBJ1-4, with 8 bases identical to TRBD1. Losses at the gene ends were 6 bases for V and 8 bases for J; bases not matched to a gene: 8. Germline CDR1 SGHAT, CDR2 FQNNGV. There are 14 residues in the CDR3. The CDR3 DNA sequence: TGTGCCAGCAGGACGACAGGGGAAGGGGAAAAACTGTTTTTT. Its translation: CASRTTGEGEKLFF.

V is TRBV12-3 or TRBV12-4 and J is TRBJ2-7; D tentatively reads TRBD1 or TRBD2 (5 bases each). V dropped 8 bases and J dropped 2 bases, with 13 bases sitting between them. The CDR3 consists of 13 residues. This chain's CDR3 is CASRRDGPYEQYF. CDR3 nucleotides: TGTGCCAGCCGACGGGACGGTCCCTACGAGCAGTACTTC.

V gene TRBV25-1 combines with J gene TRBJ2-7; TRBD1 agrees at 9 bases. This CDR3 region has 14 residues. V lost 6 bases, J lost 4 bases, and 7 bases stayed unmatched. Germline assignment: CDR1 MGHDK and CDR2 SYGVNS. CDR3 region: CASSREQGAYEQYF. For the CDR3, the DNA is TGTGCCAGCAGCCGCGAACAGGGGGCATACGAGCAGTACTTC.

This sequence joins TRBV3-1 (or the pseudogene TRBV3-2) and TRBJ1-5; 10 positions agree with TRBD1. The germline gives CDR1 LGHDT, CDR2 YNNKEL (reference sequence). V shed 0 bases, J shed 2 bases, and the junction held 4 bases outside the gene matches. This CDR3 contains 17 residues. CDR3 in amino acids: CASSQDSGTGGNQPQHF. CDR3 DNA: TGTGCCAGCAGCCAAGATTCCGGGACAGGGGGCAATCAGCCCCAGCATTTT.

The gene calls are TRBV9 and TRBJ2-2; weak D call: TRBD2 (6 bases). The CDR3 covers 15 residues. CDR1 and CDR2 from the germline V gene are SGDLS and YYNGEE. V was pared by 2 bases and J by 7 bases, with 15 bases between. The CDR3 nucleotides are TGTGCCAGCAGCGTTGGGGGGATCTCCGACGGGGAGCTGTTTTTT. This translates into CASSVGGISDGELFF.

V is TRBV19 and J is TRBJ2-1; TRBD2 agrees at 15 bases. Germline lookup yields CDR1 LNHDA and CDR2 SQIVND (reference sequence). This CDR3 has 17 amino acids. V lost 4 bases and J lost 4; bases outside the gene matches: 5. The CDR3 DNA follows: TGTGCCAGTAGTACAGGACTAGCGGGAGGGCCATACAATGAGCAGTTCTTC. Translation: CASSTGLAGGPYNEQFF.

The rearrangement joins TRBV11-3 to TRBJ2-3, with a possible D match to TRBD1 (5 bases). The CDR3 consists of 16 residues. In germline, CDR1 is SGHNT, CDR2 YENEEA. The germline V and J ends were trimmed by 1 base and 0 bases, with 11 bases remaining between them. In DNA, the CDR3 is TGTGCCAGCAGCTTAGCAGGGCGTGGTAGCACAGATACGCAGTATTTT. Translated, it gives CASSLAGRGSTDTQYF.

The chain uses TRBV20-1 and TRBJ2-3; D is uncertain. Trimming stripped 5 bases from V and 2 bases from J, with 5 bases between. This CDR3 has 11 amino acids. The germline V gene encodes CDR1 DFQATT and CDR2 SNEGSKA (reference sequence). The CDR3 bases are TGCAGTGCTCACTTCACAGATACGCAGTATTTT. This gives the protein CSAHFTDTQYF.

The chain joins TRBV5-1 to TRBJ2-7; TRBD2 matches at 10 bases. The length of the CDR3 is 19 residues. J lost 2 bases, V lost 0 bases, and 14 bases had no gene match. Per the germline V gene, CDR1 is SGHRS and CDR2 is YFSETQ. The CDR3 loop is CASSLAPTSGLATTYEQYF. Here the CDR3 DNA reads TGCGCCAGCAGCTTGGCGCCGACTAGCGGGCTCGCTACCACCTACGAGCAGTACTTC.